This TCR beta chain emerged from a study of regulatory T cells. Study observations and caveats: Hydrophobic residues at CDR3 positions 6 and 7 were enriched in conventional CD4+ T cells of CD3G-deficient patients.

V shed 5 bases and J 8 bases; nucleotides not matched to a gene: 8. The CDR3 is 15 amino acids. CDR1 is SEHNR and CDR2 is FQNEAQ in the germline V gene (reference sequence). Primers: 52 TRBV forward and 13 TRBJ reverse. TCRdb's copy holds only in-frame clones and misses some; the assay was immunoSEQ multiplex PCR. Here the sample spans 25,000 to 30,000 clones, roughly 92% being singletons. Points on this clone: Its antigen is not identified.

The chain is built from TRBV7-9 and TRBJ2-1; the match to TRBD2 covers 11 bases. This TCR came from a person aged 18 to 30 with CD3G deficiency. The sample taken for sequencing was conventional CD4+ T cells sorted from blood. The CDR3 DNA sequence: TGTGCCAGCAGCCAAACTAGCGGGAGTCGGGATGAGCAGTTCTTC. Translating it yields CASSQTSGSRDEQFF. The full variable domain, completed using reference TRBV7-9 and TRBJ2-1, is DTGVSQNPRHKITKRGQNVTFRCDPISEHNRLYWYRQTLGQGPEFLTYFQNEAQLEKSRLLSDRFSAERPKGSFSTLEIQRTEQGDSAMYLCASSQTSGSRDEQFFGPGTRLTVL.